Listed here are 18 T cell receptor beta chains from one sample, sequenced in a study of blood T cells in healthy people across ages. For the second PCR, which ran for about 7 to 12 cycles, a sample-barcoded 5' primer and a J-beta primer mix were used. TCRdb ran MiXCR on the 5' RACE reads and lists one entry per CDR3 protein. The sample shows some 860,000 distinct CDR3 sequences, more than 50% of them seen only once. The sample comprised blood. Receptor source: a man aged 35 to 55 in good health.

The V call is TRBV6-5, the J call TRBJ2-1; TRBD2 might be the D (7 bases). The CDR3 is made up of 15 amino acids. In germline, CDR1 is MNHEY, CDR2 SVGAGI. Trimming stripped 8 bases from V and 3 bases from J, with 17 bases between. The DNA for the CDR3 is TGTGCCAGCCGTACGGGGGAGGGGGTCTACAATGAGCAGTTCTTC. The encoded protein is CASRTGEGVYNEQFF.

The chain links TRBV15 to TRBJ1-1; D is perhaps TRBD1 (6 bases). The germline V gene has CDR1 LNHNV and CDR2 YYDKDF (reference sequence). V was pared by 1 base and J by 3 bases, with 12 bases between. This CDR3 spans 15 amino acids. The CDR3 loop reads CATSRAWGADTEAFF. The CDR3 bases are TGTGCCACCAGCAGAGCGTGGGGGGCAGACACTGAAGCTTTCTTT. Looking up the rest from reference TRBV15 and TRBJ1-1 gives the full variable domain: DAMVIQNPRYQVTQFGKPVTLSCSQTLNHNVMYWYQQKSSQAPKLLFHYYDKDFNNEADTPDNFQSRRPNTSFCFLDIRSPGLGDTAMYLCATSRAWGADTEAFFGQGTRLTVV.

This clonotype was recorded once. J is TRBJ2-7 and V is TRBV15; D is possibly TRBD2 (6 bases). The CDR3 extends over 17 amino acids. CDR1 LNHNV and CDR2 YYDKDF come from the germline V gene (reference sequence). Trimming left V 3 bases short and J 7 bases short, with 25 bases between. For the CDR3, the DNA is TGTGCCACCAGCAGGTACCGTAGCGGTGGGATCTACAATGAGCAGTACTTC. Protein sequence: CATSRYRSGGIYNEQYF.

This sequence joins TRBV3-1 and TRBJ1-6; 8 bases fit TRBD1. Germline V lookup: CDR1 LGHDT, CDR2 YNNKEL (reference sequence). The J segment lost 5 bases and the V segment lost 4 bases, leaving 13 bases of the junction unmatched. The CDR3 runs to 18 residues. The CDR3 coding sequence is TGTGCCAGCAGCCGCAAGGCCTCAGGGGGCTATGATAATTCACCCCTCCACTTT. It translates to CASSRKASGGYDNSPLHF.

The chain is built from TRBV5-1 and TRBJ2-7; 10 nucleotides match TRBD1. CDR3 length: 15 amino acids. The J segment lost 3 bases and the V segment lost 2 bases, leaving 5 bases of the junction unmatched. Germline assignment: CDR1 SGHRS and CDR2 YFSETQ. This CDR3 reads CASSFGTGVYYEQYV. The CDR3 DNA follows: TGCGCCAGCAGCTTCGGGACAGGGGTCTACTACGAGCAGTACGTC.

The chain recombines TRBV7-2 with TRBJ2-5, with D tentatively TRBD2 (7 bases). The end of the DNA is better explained by TRBJ2-7, so the J call may be wrong. The germline V gene encodes CDR1 SGHTA and CDR2 FQGNSA. The CDR3 totals 16 residues. This CDR3 reads CASSLVPGGLAYEQYF. Written as DNA, the CDR3 is TGTGCCAGCAGCTTAGTTCCGGGGGGCCTCGCCTACGAGCAGTACTTC.

The rearrangement links TRBV7-2 to TRBJ1-4; TRBD1 aligns across 9 bases. This CDR3 is built from 15 residues. CDR1 is SGHTA, CDR2 FQGNSA, per germline. With 5 bases clipped from V and 7 bases from J, the junction kept 8 bases outside the gene matches. CDR3 residues: CASSTNRGRGEKLFF. CDR3 in DNA: TGTGCCAGCAGCACCAACAGGGGGCGAGGTGAAAAACTGTTTTTT.

The chain employs TRBV5-5 and TRBJ1-2; 7 bases align to TRBD1. This CDR3 region has 16 residues. The junction had 18 bases not matched to a gene; V was cut back by 5 bases and J by 8 bases. The germline V gene encodes CDR1 SGHKS and CDR2 YYEKEE (reference sequence). This CDR3 reads CASSPLDRKALLGYTF. Here the CDR3 DNA reads TGTGCCAGCAGTCCTCTGGACAGGAAGGCCCTGCTGGGCTACACCTTC.

This clonotype was observed a few times. The genes are TRBV6-6 and TRBJ1-2; a possible D gene is TRBD1 (6 bases). The V gene lost 7 bases and the J gene lost 7 bases, with 16 bases spanning the gap. Germline assignment: CDR1 MNHNY and CDR2 SVGAGI (reference sequence). The CDR3 totals 13 residues. The CDR3 region has the DNA TGTGCCAGCACCCCAAAAGGGGGTCCTGGCTACACCTTC. As protein: CASTPKGGPGYTF.

J is TRBJ2-7 and V is TRBV4-1; D may be TRBD2 (6 bases). There are 16 residues in the CDR3. Per the germline V gene, CDR1 is MGHRA and CDR2 is YSYEKL. The V and J ends lost 4 bases and 0 bases respectively, with 16 bases between them. CDR3 in DNA: TGCGCCAGCAGCCCCGGGGGTCAGGGCAGCTCCTACGAGCAGTACTTC. Residues: CASSPGGQGSSYEQYF.

The chain combines TRBV12-3 or TRBV12-4 with TRBJ2-5; 7 bases line up with TRBD1. This CDR3 is built from 13 residues. V dropped 5 bases and J dropped 6; count of bases not matched to a gene: 6. In nucleotides, the CDR3 is TGTGCCAGCAGTCTCAGACAGGGCCAGACCCAGTACTTC. Translation gives CASSLRQGQTQYF.

The rearrangement joins TRBV7-2 to TRBJ2-7; perhaps TRBD1 as D (5 bases). V was pared by 1 base and J by 1 base, with 8 bases between. Germline CDR1 SGHTA, CDR2 FQGNSA. This CDR3 comprises 14 residues. The DNA of the CDR3 is TGTGCCAGCAGCTTAGAGCCAGGGTCCTACGAGCAGTACTTC. Translating it yields CASSLEPGSYEQYF.

V and J are TRBV5-1 and TRBJ2-3; D unclear. V shed 4 bases and J shed 7 bases, with 10 bases lying between them. The CDR3 length is 12 residues. Per germline, CDR1 SGHRS and CDR2 YFSETQ. The CDR3 sequence is CASSMDQYTQYF. Written as DNA, the CDR3 is TGCGCCAGCAGCATGGACCAGTATACGCAGTATTTT.

V gene TRBV27 combines with J gene TRBJ2-1, with D tentatively TRBD2 (6 bases). Germline V gene sequence: CDR1 MNHEY, CDR2 SMNVEV (reference sequence). This CDR3 has 13 residues. V lost 6 bases and J lost 9, with 15 bases in between. CDR3 coding DNA: TGTGCCAGCAGACTAGCCCCCACAGGTGAGCAGTTCTTC. Its translation is CASRLAPTGEQFF.

The CDR3, as DNA: TGTGCCAGCCTGCGTGGGGGGGCGACTTCCGGGGCCAACGTCCTGACTTTC. Translated, it gives CASLRGGATSGANVLTF. This sequence joins TRBV6-1 and TRBJ2-6, with a possible D match to TRBD2 (7 bases). Per the germline V gene, CDR1 is MNHNS and CDR2 is SASEGT. The CDR3 totals 17 residues. Trimming pared 8 bases from V and 4 bases from J, leaving 21 bases between.

The V and J genes are TRBV18 and TRBJ2-5; TRBD2 agrees at 11 bases. J lost 4 bases, V lost 1 base, and 8 bases had no gene match. CDR1 and CDR2 (germline): KGHSH, LQKENI. The CDR3 totals 17 residues. The CDR3 DNA sequence: TGTGCCAGCTCACCACTCCTACTAGCGGGAGTATCAGAGACCCAGTACTTC. Protein product: CASSPLLLAGVSETQYF.

V is TRBV28 and J is TRBJ2-7, with D tentatively TRBD1 or TRBD2 (5 bases each). Germline V gives CDR1 MDHEN, CDR2 SYDVKM. This CDR3 spans 15 amino acids. V lost 5 bases and J lost 5, with 19 bases in between. The CDR3, as DNA: TGTGCCAGCAGTCCGGGGCTGAGACTACTTCACGAGCAGTACTTC. The encoded protein is CASSPGLRLLHEQYF.

The chain carries TRBV11-2 and TRBJ2-3; D not certain. CDR1 SGHAT and CDR2 FQNNGV come from the germline V gene. The CDR3 extends over 15 amino acids. Trimming shortened V by 1 base and J by 2 bases, and 10 bases separated the two germline ends. The CDR3 loop reads CASSLVADNTDTQYF. Here the CDR3 DNA reads TGTGCCAGCAGCTTAGTAGCAGACAACACAGATACGCAGTATTTT. The full variable domain, rest sourced from reference TRBV11-2 and TRBJ2-3, is EAGVAQSPRYKIIEKRQSVAFWCNPISGHATLYWYQQILGQGPKLLIQFQNNGVVDDSQLPKDRFSAERLKGVDSTLKIQPAKLEDSAVYLCASSLVADNTDTQYFGPGTRLTVL.